This TCR beta chain was sequenced for a study of T-cell reconstitution after alpha-beta-depleted transplantation in children. Unique molecular identifiers were incorporated during preparation of the TCRbeta library. One entry per CDR3 protein results from TCRdb running MiXCR on the PCR reads. Of approximately 82,000 distinct CDR3 sequences in the sample, roughly 16% were seen once. The table lists this clonotype with a few counts. Germline-derived CDR1 and CDR2 are MNHEY and SVGAGI. This CDR3 comprises 16 residues. V shed 1 base and J shed 2 bases, with 9 bases lying between them. The chain has TRBV6-5 and TRBJ2-6, with D perhaps TRBD2 (7 bases). Material: PBMCs, mostly from graft donor cells, obtained 180 days after TCRalphabeta/CD19-depleted stem cell transplant. The clonotype originates from a male patient aged 2-15 years who had a stem cell transplant for acute lymphoblastic leukemia, so the T cells may come from the graft donor. The CDR3 coding sequence is TGTGCCAGCAGTTACTGGCGGGGGCCTGGGGCCAACGTCCTGACTTTC. This translates into CASSYWRGPGANVLTF.